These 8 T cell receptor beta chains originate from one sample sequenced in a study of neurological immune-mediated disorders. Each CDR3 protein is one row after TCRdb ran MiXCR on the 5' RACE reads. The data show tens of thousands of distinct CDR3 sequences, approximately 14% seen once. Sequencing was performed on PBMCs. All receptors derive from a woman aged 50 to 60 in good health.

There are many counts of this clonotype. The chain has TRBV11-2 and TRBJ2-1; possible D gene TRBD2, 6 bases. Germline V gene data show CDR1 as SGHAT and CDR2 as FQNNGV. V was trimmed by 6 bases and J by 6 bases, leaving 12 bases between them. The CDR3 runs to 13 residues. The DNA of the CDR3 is TGTGCCAGCAGGTTATCGGGGGTCAATGAGCAGTTCTTC. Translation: CASRLSGVNEQFF.

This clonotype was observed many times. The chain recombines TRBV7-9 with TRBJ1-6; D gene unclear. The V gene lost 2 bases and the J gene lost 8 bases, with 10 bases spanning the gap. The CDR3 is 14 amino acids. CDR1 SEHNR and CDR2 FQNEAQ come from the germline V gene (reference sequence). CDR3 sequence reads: CASSLSYTYSPLHF. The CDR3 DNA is TGTGCCAGCAGCTTATCCTATACATATTCACCCCTCCACTTT.

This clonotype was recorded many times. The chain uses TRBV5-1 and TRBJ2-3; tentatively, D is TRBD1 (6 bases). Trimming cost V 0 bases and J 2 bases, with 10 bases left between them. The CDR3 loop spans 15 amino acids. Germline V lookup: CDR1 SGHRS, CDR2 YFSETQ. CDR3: CASSLEGQFTDTQYF. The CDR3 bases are TGCGCCAGCAGCTTGGAAGGACAGTTCACAGATACGCAGTATTTT.

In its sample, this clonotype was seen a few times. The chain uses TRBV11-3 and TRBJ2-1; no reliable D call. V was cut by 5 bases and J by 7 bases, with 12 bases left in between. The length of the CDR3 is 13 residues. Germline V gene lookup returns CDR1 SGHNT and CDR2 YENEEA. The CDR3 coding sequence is TGTGCCAGCAGCACCGCACGCTGGAATGAGCAGTTCTTC. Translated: CASSTARWNEQFF.

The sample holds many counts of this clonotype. CDR3 DNA: TGTGCCAGCAGCCCCCAGGCGGGCTATGGCTACACCTTC. Translated: CASSPQAGYGYTF. This chain uses TRBV7-8 with TRBJ1-2; no clear D. The V gene's germline CDR1 is SGHVS and CDR2 FQNEAQ. Between the trimmed V and J ends, which lost 5 bases and 4 bases, there was a span of 11 bases. The CDR3 length is 13 residues.

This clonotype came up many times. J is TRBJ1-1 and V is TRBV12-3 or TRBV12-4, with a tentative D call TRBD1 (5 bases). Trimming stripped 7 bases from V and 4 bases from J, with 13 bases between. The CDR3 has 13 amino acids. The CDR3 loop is CASMIVGGTEAFF. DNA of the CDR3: TGTGCCAGCATGATTGTTGGGGGCACTGAAGCTTTCTTT.

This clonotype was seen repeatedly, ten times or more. The CDR3 loop reads CSARPPRGSPAPHEQYF. CDR3 DNA sequence: TGCAGTGCTAGGCCTCCCAGGGGCAGTCCGGCCCCTCACGAGCAGTACTTC. The chain has TRBV20-1 and TRBJ2-7; D perhaps matches TRBD1 (6 bases). The CDR3 contains 17 residues. From germline, CDR1 is DFQATT and CDR2 SNEGSKA (reference sequence). V lost 3 bases, J lost 5 bases, and 26 bases lay in between.

The CDR3 sequence: CSVRGQGNSPLHF. The CDR3 coding sequence is TGCAGTGTTAGGGGACAGGGAAATTCACCCCTCCACTTT. The chain is built from TRBV20-1 and TRBJ1-6; 9 bases align to TRBD1. Trimming cost V 7 bases and J 7 bases; bases outside gene matches: 5. This CDR3 has 13 residues. Germline assignment: CDR1 DFQATT and CDR2 SNEGSKA (reference sequence).